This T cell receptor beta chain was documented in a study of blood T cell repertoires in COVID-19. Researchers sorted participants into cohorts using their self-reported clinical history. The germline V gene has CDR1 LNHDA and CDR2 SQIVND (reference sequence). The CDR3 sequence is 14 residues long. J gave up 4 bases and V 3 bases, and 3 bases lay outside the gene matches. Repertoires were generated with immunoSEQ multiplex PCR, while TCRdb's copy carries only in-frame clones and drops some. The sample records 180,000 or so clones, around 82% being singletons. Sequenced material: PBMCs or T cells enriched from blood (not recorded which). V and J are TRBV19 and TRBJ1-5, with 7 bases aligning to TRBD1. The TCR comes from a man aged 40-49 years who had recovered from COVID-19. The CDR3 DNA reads TGTGCCAGTAGTATCGGGACAGTTAATCAGCCCCAGCATTTT. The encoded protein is CASSIGTVNQPQHF.